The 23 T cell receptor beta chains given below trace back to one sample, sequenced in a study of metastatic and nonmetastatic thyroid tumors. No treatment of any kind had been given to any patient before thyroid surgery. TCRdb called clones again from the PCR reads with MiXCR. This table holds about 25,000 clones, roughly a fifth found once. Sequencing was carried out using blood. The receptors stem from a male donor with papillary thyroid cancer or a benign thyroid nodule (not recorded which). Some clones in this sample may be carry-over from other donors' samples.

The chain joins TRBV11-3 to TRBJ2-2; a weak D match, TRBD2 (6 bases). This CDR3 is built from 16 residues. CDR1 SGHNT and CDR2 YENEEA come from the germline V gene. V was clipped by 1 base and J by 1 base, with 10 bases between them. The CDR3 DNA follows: TGTGCCAGCAGCTTAGTGAGGGGAGGGAACACCGGGGAGCTGTTTTTT. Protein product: CASSLVRGGNTGELFF.

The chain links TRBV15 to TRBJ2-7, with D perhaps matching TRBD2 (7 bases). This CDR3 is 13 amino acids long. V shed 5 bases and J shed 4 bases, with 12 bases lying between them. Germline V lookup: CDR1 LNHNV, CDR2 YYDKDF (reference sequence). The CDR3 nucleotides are TGTGCCACCAGCCCGGGGGGCCAGTACGAGCAGTACTTC. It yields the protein CATSPGGQYEQYF.

The CDR3 DNA sequence: TGTGCCTGGAGTCGGGAGGGGAGGGGGACCCAGTACTTC. The encoded protein is CAWSREGRGTQYF. The genes are TRBV30 and TRBJ2-5; 8 positions match TRBD2. CDR3 size: 13 residues. J gave up 7 bases and V 2 bases, and 6 bases lay outside the gene matches. The germline V gene has CDR1 GTSNPN and CDR2 SVGIG (reference sequence).

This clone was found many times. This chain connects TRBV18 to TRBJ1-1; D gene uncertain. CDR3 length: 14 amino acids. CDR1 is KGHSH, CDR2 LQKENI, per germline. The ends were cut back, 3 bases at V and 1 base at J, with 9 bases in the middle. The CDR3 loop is CASSPYVGNTEAFF. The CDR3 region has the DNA TGTGCCAGCTCACCCTACGTGGGGAACACTGAAGCTTTCTTT. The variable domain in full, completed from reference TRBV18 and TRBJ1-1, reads NAGVMQNPRHLVRRRGQEARLRCSPMKGHSHVYWYRQLPEEGLKFMVYLQKENIIDESGMPKERFSAEFPKEGPSILRIQQVVRGDSAAYFCASSPYVGNTEAFFGQGTRLTVV.

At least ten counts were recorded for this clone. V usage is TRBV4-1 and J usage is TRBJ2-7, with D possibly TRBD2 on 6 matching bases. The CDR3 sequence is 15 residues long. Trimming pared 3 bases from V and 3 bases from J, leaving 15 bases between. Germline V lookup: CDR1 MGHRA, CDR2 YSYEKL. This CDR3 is CASSQVSSVLYEQYF. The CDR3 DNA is TGCGCCAGCAGCCAGGTATCTAGCGTTCTCTACGAGCAGTACTTC.

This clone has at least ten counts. CDR3 DNA sequence: TGTGCCAGCAGTTTAGTACAGGGGATGAACACTGAAGCTTTCTTT. Translation: CASSLVQGMNTEAFF. The chain employs TRBV12-3 or TRBV12-4 and TRBJ1-1; 7 positions match TRBD1. The CDR3 contains 15 residues. V gave up 1 base and J gave up 0 bases; unmatched junction bases: 2.

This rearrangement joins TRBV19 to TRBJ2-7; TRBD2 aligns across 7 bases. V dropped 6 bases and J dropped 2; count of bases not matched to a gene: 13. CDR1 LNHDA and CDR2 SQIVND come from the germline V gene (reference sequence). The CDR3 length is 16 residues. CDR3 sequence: CASSRGVVGGPYEQYF. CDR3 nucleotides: TGTGCCAGTAGCCGAGGGGTTGTGGGAGGGCCCTACGAGCAGTACTTC.

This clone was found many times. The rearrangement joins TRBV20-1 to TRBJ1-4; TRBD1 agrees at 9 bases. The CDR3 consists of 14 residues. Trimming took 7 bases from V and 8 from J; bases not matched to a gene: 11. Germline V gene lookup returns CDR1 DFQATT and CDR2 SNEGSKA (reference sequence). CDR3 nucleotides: TGCAGTGGCCTGGGAGGGACAGGGACCGAAAAACTGTTTTTT. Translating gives CSGLGGTGTEKLFF.

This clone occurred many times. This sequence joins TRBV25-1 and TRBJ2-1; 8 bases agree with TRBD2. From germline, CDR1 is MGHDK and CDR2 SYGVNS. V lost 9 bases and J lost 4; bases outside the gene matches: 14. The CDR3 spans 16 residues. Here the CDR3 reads CASSSKAGVRYNEQFF. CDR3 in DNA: TGTGCCAGTAGTTCAAAAGCGGGAGTTAGGTACAATGAGCAGTTCTTC.

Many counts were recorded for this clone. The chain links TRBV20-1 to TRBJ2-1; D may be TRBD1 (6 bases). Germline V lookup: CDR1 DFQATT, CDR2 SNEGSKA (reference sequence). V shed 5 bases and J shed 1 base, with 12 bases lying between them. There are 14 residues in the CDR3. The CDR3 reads CSARTAASYNEQFF. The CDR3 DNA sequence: TGCAGTGCTCGGACAGCGGCTTCCTACAATGAGCAGTTCTTC.

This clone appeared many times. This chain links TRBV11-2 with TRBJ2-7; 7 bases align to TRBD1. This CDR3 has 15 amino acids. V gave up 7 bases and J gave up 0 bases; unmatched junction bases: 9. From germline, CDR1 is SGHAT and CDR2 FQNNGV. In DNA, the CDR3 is TGTGCCAGCACGCTCGCGACAGGGAGCTCCTACGAGCAGTACTTC. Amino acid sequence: CASTLATGSSYEQYF.

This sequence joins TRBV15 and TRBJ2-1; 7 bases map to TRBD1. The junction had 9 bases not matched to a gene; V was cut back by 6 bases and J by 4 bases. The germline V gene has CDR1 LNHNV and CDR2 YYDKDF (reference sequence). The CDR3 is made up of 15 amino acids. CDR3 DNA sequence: TGTGCCACCAGTACCGGACAGGATTTATACAATGAGCAGTTCTTC. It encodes CATSTGQDLYNEQFF.

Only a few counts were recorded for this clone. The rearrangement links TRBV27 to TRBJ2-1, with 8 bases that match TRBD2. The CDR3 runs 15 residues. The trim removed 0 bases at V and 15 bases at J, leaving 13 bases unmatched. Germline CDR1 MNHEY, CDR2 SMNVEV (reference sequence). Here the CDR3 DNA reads TGTGCCAGCAGTTTATCGAGGACTAGCTGGACCCCAGTGTTCTTC. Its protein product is CASSLSRTSWTPVFF.

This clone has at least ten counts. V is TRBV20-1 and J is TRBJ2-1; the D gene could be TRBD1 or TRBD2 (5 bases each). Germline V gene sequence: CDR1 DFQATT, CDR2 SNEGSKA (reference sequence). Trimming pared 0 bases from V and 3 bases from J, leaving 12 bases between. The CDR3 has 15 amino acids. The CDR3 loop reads CSARDRDGLYNEQFF. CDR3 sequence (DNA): TGCAGTGCTAGAGACCGGGACGGACTCTACAATGAGCAGTTCTTC.

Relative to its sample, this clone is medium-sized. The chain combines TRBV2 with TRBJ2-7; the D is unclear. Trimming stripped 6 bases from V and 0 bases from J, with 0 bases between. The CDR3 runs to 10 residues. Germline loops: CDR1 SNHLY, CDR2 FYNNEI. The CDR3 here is CASSSYEQYF. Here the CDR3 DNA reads TGTGCCAGCAGCTCCTACGAGCAGTACTTC.

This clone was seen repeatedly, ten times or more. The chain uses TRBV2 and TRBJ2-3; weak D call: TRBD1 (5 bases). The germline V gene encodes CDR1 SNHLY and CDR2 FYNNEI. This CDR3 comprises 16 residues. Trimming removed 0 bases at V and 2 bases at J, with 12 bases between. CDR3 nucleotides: TGTGCCAGCAGTGAAGCCCCGACCAGGGCCACAGATACGCAGTATTTT. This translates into CASSEAPTRATDTQYF.

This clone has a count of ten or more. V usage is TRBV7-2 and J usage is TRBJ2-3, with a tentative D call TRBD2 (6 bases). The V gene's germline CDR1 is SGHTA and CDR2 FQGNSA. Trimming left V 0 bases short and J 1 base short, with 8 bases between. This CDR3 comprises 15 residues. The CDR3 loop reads CASSLAASGTDTQYF. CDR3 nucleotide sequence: TGTGCCAGCAGCTTAGCGGCTAGCGGCACAGATACGCAGTATTTT.

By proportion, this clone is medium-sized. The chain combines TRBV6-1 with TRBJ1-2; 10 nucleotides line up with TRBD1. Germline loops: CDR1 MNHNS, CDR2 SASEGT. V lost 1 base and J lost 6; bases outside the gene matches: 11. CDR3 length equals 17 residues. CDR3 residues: CASSEDSWTGGKNGYTF. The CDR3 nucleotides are TGTGCCAGCAGTGAAGACAGTTGGACAGGGGGGAAGAATGGCTACACCTTC.

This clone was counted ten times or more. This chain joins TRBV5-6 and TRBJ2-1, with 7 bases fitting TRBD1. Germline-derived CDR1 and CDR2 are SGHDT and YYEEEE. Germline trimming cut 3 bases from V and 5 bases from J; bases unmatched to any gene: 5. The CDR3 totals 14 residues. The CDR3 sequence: CASSYGQENNEQFF. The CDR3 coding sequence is TGTGCCAGCAGCTACGGACAGGAGAACAATGAGCAGTTCTTC.

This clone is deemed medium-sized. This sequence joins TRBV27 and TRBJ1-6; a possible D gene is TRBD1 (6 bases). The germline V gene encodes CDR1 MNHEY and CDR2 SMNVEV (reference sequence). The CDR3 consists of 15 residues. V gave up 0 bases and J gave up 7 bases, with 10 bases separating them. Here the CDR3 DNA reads TGTGCCAGCAGTTTATCGGACAGTCTAAATTCACCCCTCCACTTT. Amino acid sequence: CASSLSDSLNSPLHF.

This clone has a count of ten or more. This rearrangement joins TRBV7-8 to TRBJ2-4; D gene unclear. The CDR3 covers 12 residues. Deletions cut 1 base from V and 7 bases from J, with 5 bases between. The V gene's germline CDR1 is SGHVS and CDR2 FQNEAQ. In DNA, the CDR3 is TGTGCCAGCAGCTTAGGTCCCAACATTCAGTACTTC. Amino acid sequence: CASSLGPNIQYF. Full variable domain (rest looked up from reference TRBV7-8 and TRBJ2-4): GAGVSQSPRYKVAKRGQDVALRCDPISGHVSLFWYQQALGQGPEFLTYFQNEAQLDKSGLPSDRFFAERPEGSVSTLKIQRTQQEDSAVYLCASSLGPNIQYFGAGTRLSVL.

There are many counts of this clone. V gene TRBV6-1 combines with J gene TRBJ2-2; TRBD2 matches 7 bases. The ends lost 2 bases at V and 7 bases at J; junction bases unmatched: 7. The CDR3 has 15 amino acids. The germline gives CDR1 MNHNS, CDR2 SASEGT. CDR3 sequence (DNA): TGTGCCAGCAGTGAATGGGGGGGTATTAGCGGGGAGCTGTTTTTT. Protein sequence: CASSEWGGISGELFF.

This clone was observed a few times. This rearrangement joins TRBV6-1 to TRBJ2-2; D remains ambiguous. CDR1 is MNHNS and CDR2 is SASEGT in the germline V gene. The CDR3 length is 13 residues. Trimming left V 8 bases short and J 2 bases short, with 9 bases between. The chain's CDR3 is CASGSVNTGELFF. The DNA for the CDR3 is TGTGCCAGCGGGTCGGTAAACACCGGGGAGCTGTTTTTT.